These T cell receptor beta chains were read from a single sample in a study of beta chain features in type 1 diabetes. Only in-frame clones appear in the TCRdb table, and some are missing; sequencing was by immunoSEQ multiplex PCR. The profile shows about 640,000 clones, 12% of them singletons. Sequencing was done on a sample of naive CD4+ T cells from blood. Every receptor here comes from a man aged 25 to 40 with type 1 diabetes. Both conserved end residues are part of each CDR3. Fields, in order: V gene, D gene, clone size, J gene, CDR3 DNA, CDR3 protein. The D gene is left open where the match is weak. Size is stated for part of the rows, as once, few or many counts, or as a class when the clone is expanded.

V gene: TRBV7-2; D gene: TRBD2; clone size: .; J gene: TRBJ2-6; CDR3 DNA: TGTGCCAGCAGCCGAGGGCAGCGGGGGGGCCTCTCTGGGGCCAACGTCCTGACTTTC; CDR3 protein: CASSRGQRGGLSGANVLTF
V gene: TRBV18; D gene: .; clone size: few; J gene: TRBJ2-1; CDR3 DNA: TGTGCCAGCTCACCGGAAAGGGGACGGTATGAGCAGTTCTTC; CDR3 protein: CASSPERGRYEQFF
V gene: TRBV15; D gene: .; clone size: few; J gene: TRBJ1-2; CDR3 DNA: TGTGCCACCACCAGGGGTAATTCGGTCTATGGCTACACCTTC; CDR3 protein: CATTRGNSVYGYTF
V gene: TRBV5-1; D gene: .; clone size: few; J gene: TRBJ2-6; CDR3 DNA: TGCGCCAGCAGCGCTGCCCCAGGAGTTGGGGCCAACGTCCTGACTTTC; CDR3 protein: CASSAAPGVGANVLTF
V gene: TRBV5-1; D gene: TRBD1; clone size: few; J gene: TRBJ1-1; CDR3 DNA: TGCGCCAGCAGCTTGGACAGGGGGAACACTGAAGCTTTCTTT; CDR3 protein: CASSLDRGNTEAFF
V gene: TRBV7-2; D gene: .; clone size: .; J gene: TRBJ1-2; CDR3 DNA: TGTGCCAGCAGCCAGACGTGGACTAACTATGGCTACACCTTC; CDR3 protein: CASSQTWTNYGYTF
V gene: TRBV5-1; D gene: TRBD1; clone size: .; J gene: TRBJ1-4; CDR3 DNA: TGCGCCAGCAGCGACAGGGCGGCTAATGAAAAACTGTTTTTT; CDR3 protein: CASSDRAANEKLFF
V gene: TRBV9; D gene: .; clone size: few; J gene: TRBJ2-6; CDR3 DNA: TGTGCCAGCAGCAAACACCCCCTGGACAGGAGGGGACACTCTGGGGCCAACGTCCTGACTTTC; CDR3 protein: CASSKHPLDRRGHSGANVLTF
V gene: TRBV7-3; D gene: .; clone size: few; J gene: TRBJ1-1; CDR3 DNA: TGTGCCAGCAGCCGAGGACAGAGGAACACTGAAGCTTTCTTT; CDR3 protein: CASSRGQRNTEAFF
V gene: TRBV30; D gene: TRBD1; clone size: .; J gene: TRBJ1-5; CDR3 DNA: TGTGCCTGGAGTAGGGACAGCTCGGATCAGCCCCAGCATTTT; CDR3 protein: CAWSRDSSDQPQHF
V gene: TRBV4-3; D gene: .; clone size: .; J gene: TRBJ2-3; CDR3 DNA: TGCGCCAGCAGCCAAGAGGCGACAGCGCCTAGCACAGATACGCAGTATTTT; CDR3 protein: CASSQEATAPSTDTQYF
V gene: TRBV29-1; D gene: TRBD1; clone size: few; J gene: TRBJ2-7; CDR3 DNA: TGCAGCGCTTCAGGAAAGCCGGGACAGGGCTCTACCTACGAGCAGTACTTC; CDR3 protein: CSASGKPGQGSTYEQYF
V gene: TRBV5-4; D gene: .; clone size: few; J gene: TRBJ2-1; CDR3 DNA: TGTGCCAGCAGCTTGGTAACAGCAACTTTTGGTGAGCAGTTCTTC; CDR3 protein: CASSLVTATFGEQFF
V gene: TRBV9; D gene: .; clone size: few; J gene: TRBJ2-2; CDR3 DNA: TGTGCCAGCAGCCCCCTGCCCCCAGGGTCCACCGGGGAGCTGTTTTTT; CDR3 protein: CASSPLPPGSTGELFF
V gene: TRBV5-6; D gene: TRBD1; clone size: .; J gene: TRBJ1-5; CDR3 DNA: TGTGCCAGCAGCTTGGCCGGGACAGGGTTCAGCAATCAGCCCCAGCATTTT; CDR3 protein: CASSLAGTGFSNQPQHF
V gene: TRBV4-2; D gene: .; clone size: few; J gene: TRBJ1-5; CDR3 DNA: TGTGCCAGCAGCCTCTTCAATCAGCCCCAGCATTTT; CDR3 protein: CASSLFNQPQHF
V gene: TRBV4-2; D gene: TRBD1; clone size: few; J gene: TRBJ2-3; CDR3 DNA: TGTGCCAGCAGCTCTCCGGGACAGGCCACAGATACGCAGTATTTT; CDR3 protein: CASSSPGQATDTQYF
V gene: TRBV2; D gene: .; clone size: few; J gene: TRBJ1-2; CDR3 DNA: TGTGCCAGCAGTTCTCAGGGGAGTAACACCTTC; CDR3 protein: CASSSQGSNTF
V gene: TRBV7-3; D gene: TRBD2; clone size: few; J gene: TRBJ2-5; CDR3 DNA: TGTGCCAGCAGCCGAAGCGGGGCCAATTGGGAGACCCAGTACTTC; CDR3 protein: CASSRSGANWETQYF
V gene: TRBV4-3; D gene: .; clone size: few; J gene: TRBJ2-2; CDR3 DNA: TGCGCCAGCAGCCAAGCTCCTAGCGTCTCGAACACCGGGGAGCTGTTTTTT; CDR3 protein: CASSQAPSVSNTGELFF
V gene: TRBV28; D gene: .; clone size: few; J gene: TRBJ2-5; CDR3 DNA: TGTGCCAGCAGTTTAGGGCCCAAAGAGACCCAGTACTTC; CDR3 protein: CASSLGPKETQYF
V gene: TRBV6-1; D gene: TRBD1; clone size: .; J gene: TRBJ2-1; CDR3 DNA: TGTGCCAGCAGCCCTGCGCAGGGGGCGGGGAATGAGCAGTTCTTC; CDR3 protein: CASSPAQGAGNEQFF
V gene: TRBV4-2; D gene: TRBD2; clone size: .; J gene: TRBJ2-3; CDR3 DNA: TGTGCCAGCAGCCGTTCCACTACGACTAGCGGGGGGCCAGGTAGCACAGATACGCAGTATTTT; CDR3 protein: CASSRSTTTSGGPGSTDTQYF
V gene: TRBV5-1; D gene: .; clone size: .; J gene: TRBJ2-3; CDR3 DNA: TGCGCCAGCAGCCCCCAGGGGGGGCTTAACGCAGATACGCAGTATTTT; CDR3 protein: CASSPQGGLNADTQYF
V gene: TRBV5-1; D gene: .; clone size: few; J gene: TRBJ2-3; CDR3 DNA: TGCGCCAGCAGCCCAGAGCGGCGCACAGATACGCAGTATTTT; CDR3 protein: CASSPERRTDTQYF
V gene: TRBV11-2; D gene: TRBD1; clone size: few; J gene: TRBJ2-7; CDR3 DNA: TGTGCCAGCAGCAATACCCGGGACAGTCCCTACGAGCAGTACTTC; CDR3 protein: CASSNTRDSPYEQYF
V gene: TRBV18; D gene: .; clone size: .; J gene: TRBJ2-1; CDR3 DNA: TGTGCCAGCTCACCCCCAAAAGGCTACAATGAGCAGTTCTTC; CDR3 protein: CASSPPKGYNEQFF
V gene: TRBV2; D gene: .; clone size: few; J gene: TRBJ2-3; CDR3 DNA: TGTGCCAGCAGTGCCTTAAAGGCCGCGGGGCCAGATACGCAGTATTTT; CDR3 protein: CASSALKAAGPDTQYF
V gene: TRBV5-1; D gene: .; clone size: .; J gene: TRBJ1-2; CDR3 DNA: TGCGCCAGCAGCTTCCTAAGTGACAGTATAGATGGCTACACCTTC; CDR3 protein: CASSFLSDSIDGYTF
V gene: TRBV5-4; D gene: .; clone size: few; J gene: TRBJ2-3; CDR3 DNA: TGTGCCAGCAGCTACATAGCCACCCCAGATACGCAGTATTTT; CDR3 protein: CASSYIATPDTQYF
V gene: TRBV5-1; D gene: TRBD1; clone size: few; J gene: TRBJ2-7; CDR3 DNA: TGCGCCAGCAGCCCGATGGGACAGACCTCCTACGAGCAGTACTTC; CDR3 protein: CASSPMGQTSYEQYF
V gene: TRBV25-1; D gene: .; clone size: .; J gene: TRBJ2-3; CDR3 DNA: TGTGCCAGCAGTGAGTTAGACAGAAGCACAGATACGCAGTATTTT; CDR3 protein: CASSELDRSTDTQYF
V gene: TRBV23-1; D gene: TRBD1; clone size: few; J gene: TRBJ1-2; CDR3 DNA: TGCGCCAGCAGTCCCCAACAGGGGGCTTTTGGCTACACCTTC; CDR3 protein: CASSPQQGAFGYTF
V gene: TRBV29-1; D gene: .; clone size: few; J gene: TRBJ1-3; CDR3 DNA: TGCAGCGTTGGGCCCGAGCGCCAAGATGGAAACACCATATATTTT; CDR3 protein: CSVGPERQDGNTIYF
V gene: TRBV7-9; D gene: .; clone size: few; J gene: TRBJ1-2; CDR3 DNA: TGTGCCAGCAGCTTAGGAGGGGCCGAGGTCGGCTACACCTTC; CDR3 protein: CASSLGGAEVGYTF
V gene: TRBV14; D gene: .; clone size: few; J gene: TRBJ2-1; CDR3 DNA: TGTGCCAGCAGCCAATCCGGCGGGGTCGGGAATGAGCAGTTCTTC; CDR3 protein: CASSQSGGVGNEQFF
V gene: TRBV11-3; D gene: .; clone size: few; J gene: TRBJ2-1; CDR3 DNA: TGTGCCAGCGCCCCAAGGGCAGGTGGGGATGAGCAGTTCTTC; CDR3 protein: CASAPRAGGDEQFF
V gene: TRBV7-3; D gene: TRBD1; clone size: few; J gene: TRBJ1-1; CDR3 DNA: TGTGCCAGCAGCGCGGGACAGGGAGACACTGAAGCTTTCTTT; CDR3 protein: CASSAGQGDTEAFF
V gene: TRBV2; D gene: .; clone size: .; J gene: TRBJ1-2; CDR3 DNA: TGTGCCAGCAGTGAAAGGCAGGACAACTATGGCTACACCTTC; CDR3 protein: CASSERQDNYGYTF
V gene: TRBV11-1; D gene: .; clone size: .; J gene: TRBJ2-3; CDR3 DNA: TGTGCCAGCATCAATGCCGGGGACTTAACAGATACGCAGTATTTT; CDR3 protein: CASINAGDLTDTQYF
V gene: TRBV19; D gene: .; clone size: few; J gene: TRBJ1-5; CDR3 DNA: TGTGCCAGTAGTATATCAGTCGGTTTTAATCAGCCCCAGCATTTT; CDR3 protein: CASSISVGFNQPQHF
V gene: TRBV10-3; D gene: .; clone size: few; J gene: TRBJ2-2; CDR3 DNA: TGTGCCATCAGTGAGCACACCGACACCGGGGAGCTGTTTTTT; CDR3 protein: CAISEHTDTGELFF
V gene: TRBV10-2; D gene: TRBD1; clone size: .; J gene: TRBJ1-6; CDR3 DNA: TGCGCCAGTGGACAGGGGTATAATTCACCCCTCCACTTT; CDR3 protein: CASGQGYNSPLHF
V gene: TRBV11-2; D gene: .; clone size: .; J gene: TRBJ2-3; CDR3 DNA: TGTGCCAGCAGCTTAGGCCCGGCTAGCACAGATACGCAGTATTTT; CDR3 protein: CASSLGPASTDTQYF
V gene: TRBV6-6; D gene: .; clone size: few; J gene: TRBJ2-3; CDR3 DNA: TGTGCCAGCAAGCTGGGGGGAGCCTTCACAGATACGCAGTATTTT; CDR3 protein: CASKLGGAFTDTQYF
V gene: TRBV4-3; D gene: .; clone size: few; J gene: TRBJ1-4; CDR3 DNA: TGCGCCAGCAGCCAAGAGGAAAGGCGGCCGCAACTGTTTTTT; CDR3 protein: CASSQEERRPQLFF
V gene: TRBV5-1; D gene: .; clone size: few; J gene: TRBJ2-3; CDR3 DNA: TGCGCCAGCAGCCCCGGGACTTCACGGGACACAGATACGCAGTATTTT; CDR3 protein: CASSPGTSRDTDTQYF
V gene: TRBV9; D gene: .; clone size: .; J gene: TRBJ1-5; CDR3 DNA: TGTGCCAGCAGCGTAGAGGGCCTTCAGCCCCAGCATTTT; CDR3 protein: CASSVEGLQPQHF
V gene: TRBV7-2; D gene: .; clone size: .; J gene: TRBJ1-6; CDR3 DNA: TGTGCCAGCAGCTTAGAGGGGCAGGGGTCCTCACCCCTCCACTTT; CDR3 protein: CASSLEGQGSSPLHF
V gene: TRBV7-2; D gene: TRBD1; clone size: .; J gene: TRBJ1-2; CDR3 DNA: TGTGCCAGCAGCGAAGGGACAGGGGGCGATGGCTACACCTTC; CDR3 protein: CASSEGTGGDGYTF
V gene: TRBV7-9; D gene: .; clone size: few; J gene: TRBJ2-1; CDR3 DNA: TGTGCCAGCAGCTTAGAAGTTTGGGAGAGAGGCTTCTTC; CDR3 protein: CASSLEVWERGFF
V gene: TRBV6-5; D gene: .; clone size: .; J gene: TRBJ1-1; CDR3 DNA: TGTGCCAGCGGCAGGGTGCCCGGTACTGAAGCTTTCTTT; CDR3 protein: CASGRVPGTEAFF
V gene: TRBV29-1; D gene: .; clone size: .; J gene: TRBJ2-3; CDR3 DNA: TGCAGCGTTGGAGACAGGGCGGGGACAGATACGCAGTATTTT; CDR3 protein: CSVGDRAGTDTQYF
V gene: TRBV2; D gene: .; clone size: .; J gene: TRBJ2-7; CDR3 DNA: TGTGCCAGCAGTGATGGCAGGAACCAGGAAGAGCAGTACTTC; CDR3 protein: CASSDGRNQEEQYF
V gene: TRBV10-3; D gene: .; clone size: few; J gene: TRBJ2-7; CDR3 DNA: TGTGCCACCAAAGGGCAGGGCAGGACCTACGAGCAGTACTTC; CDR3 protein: CATKGQGRTYEQYF